In this sample, the clone carrying this TCR beta chain turned up once. Data came from immunoSEQ multiplex PCR; TCRdb stores just in-frame clones and leaves some out. The repertoire holds a few million clones, approximately 93% seen once, with 0.39% in the top ten. The sample belongs to a study of shared clonotypes between healthy human individuals. V lost 1 base to trimming and J lost 3 bases, with 16 bases between them. This CDR3 is built from 16 residues. Germline CDR1 SGHKS, CDR2 YYEKEE (reference sequence). This rearrangement joins TRBV5-5 to TRBJ1-2; a possible D gene is TRBD1 (5 bases). The receptor was derived from a man aged 18 to 29 in good health. Some clones in this sample may be carry-over from other donors' samples. The sample taken for sequencing was naive CD4+ T cells from PBMCs. The sample's subset: CD45RA+ positively selected. The CDR3 sequence: CASSLSRDAAYYGYTF. The CDR3 DNA reads TGTGCCAGCAGCTTGAGCAGGGATGCCGCCTACTATGGCTACACCTTC. The entire variable domain, with the rest obtained from reference TRBV5-5 and TRBJ1-2, is as follows: DAGVTQSPTHLIKTRGQQVTLRCSPISGHKSVSWYQQVLGQGPQFIFQYYEKEERGRGNFPDRFSARQFPNYSSELNVNALLLGDSALYLCASSLSRDAAYYGYTFGSGTRLTVV.